The 23 T cell receptor beta chains in this list originate from one sample, sequenced in a study of T cell responses to AZD1222 COVID-19 vaccine. Measured with immunoSEQ multiplex PCR; TCRdb has only the in-frame clones, and not every one. The table records approximately 200,000 clones, just over 90% of them present only once. Sequencing was performed on peripheral blood, taken 28 days after the second AZD1222 dose. Source of these receptors: an adult who received the AZD1222 COVID-19 vaccine.

About this clone: One end of the junction is discordant with germline, which a read error may explain. V gene TRBV7-7 combines with J gene TRBJ2-2; 7 nucleotides agree with TRBD2. The CDR3 extends over 15 amino acids. The germline gives CDR1 SSHAT, CDR2 FNYEAQ (reference sequence). The CDR3 coding sequence is TGTGCTAGCAGCTTAGACGAAGCGGGGACCGGGGAGCTGTTTTTT. Amino acid sequence: CASSLDEAGTGELFF.

This sequence joins TRBV12-3 or TRBV12-4 and TRBJ2-1, with 8 bases that match TRBD2. The ends lost 1 base at V and 10 bases at J; junction bases unmatched: 0. CDR3 size: 12 residues. The DNA of the CDR3 is TGTGCCAGCAGTTTAGGCGGGGGGGAGCAGTTCTTC. Residues: CASSLGGGEQFF.

The chain links TRBV28 to TRBJ1-5; 7 nucleotides agree with TRBD1. The germline V gene has CDR1 MDHEN and CDR2 SYDVKM. Trimming cost V 6 bases and J 7 bases; bases outside gene matches: 9. The CDR3 contains 14 residues. CDR3 protein: CASSPDRAGQPQHF. DNA for the CDR3: TGTGCCAGCAGCCCTGACAGGGCGGGACAGCCCCAGCATTTT.

The chain uses TRBV2 and TRBJ2-1, with 9 bases matching TRBD2. The CDR3 covers 13 residues. V lost 7 bases and J lost 3; bases outside the gene matches: 1. In germline, CDR1 is SNHLY, CDR2 FYNNEI. The CDR3: CASISGSYNEQFF. The CDR3 DNA reads TGTGCCAGCATTAGCGGGAGCTACAATGAGCAGTTCTTC.

This chain joins TRBV3-1 (or the pseudogene TRBV3-2) and TRBJ1-1; D remains ambiguous. Trimming took 4 bases from V and 1 from J, leaving 10 bases between them. This CDR3 spans 14 amino acids. CDR1 LGHDT and CDR2 YNNKEL come from the germline V gene (reference sequence). The DNA for the CDR3 is TGTGCCAGCAGCCCTAAAGGGAAGAACACTGAAGCTTTCTTT. Protein sequence: CASSPKGKNTEAFF.

J is TRBJ1-2 and V is TRBV3-1 (or the pseudogene TRBV3-2), with 7 bases identical to TRBD1. This CDR3 is built from 16 residues. Looked up from germline, CDR1 is LGHDT and CDR2 is YNNKEL (reference sequence). The V segment lost 1 base and the J segment 7 bases; nucleotides outside the gene matches: 12. The chain's CDR3 is CASSQGKQGGASGYTF. The CDR3 region has the DNA TGTGCCAGCAGCCAAGGAAAACAAGGGGGCGCCAGTGGCTACACCTTC.

The chain links TRBV28 to TRBJ2-5; 11 bases are a match to TRBD1. Trimming removed 7 bases from V and 1 base from J; junction bases left unmatched: 11. Germline-derived CDR1 and CDR2 are MDHEN and SYDVKM. The CDR3 totals 17 residues. The CDR3 bases are TGTGCCAGCATCGCACGCGCCGGGACAGGGGGCCAAGAGACCCAGTACTTC. Translating gives CASIARAGTGGQETQYF.

The chain uses TRBV11-3 and TRBJ2-2, with D uncertain. V was clipped by 4 bases and J by 5 bases, with 8 bases between them. The length of the CDR3 is 13 residues. Germline lookup yields CDR1 SGHNT and CDR2 YENEEA. The DNA of the CDR3 is TGTGCCAGCAGCTCGGACGGGACCGGGGAGCTGTTTTTT. Translating gives CASSSDGTGELFF.

This rearrangement joins TRBV5-1 to TRBJ1-5; a weak D match, TRBD1 (6 bases). Germline V lookup: CDR1 SGHRS, CDR2 YFSETQ. The CDR3 contains 15 residues. V shed 6 bases and J shed 0 bases, with 13 bases lying between them. CDR3 residues: CASKEGGGSNQPQHF. As DNA, the CDR3 is TGCGCCAGCAAGGAAGGAGGGGGTAGCAATCAGCCCCAGCATTTT. The full variable domain, in which reference TRBV5-1 and TRBJ1-5 provide the parts outside the CDR3, is KAGVTQTPRYLIKTRGQQVTLSCSPISGHRSVSWYQQTPGQGLQFLFEYFSETQRNKGNFPGRFSGRQFSNSRSEMNVSTLELGDSALYLCASKEGGGSNQPQHFGDGTRLSIL.

V usage is TRBV7-2 and J usage is TRBJ2-7; 7 nucleotides line up with TRBD2. Germline CDR1 reads SGHTA; CDR2 reads FQGNSA. The CDR3 totals 14 residues. V lost 5 bases and J lost 7; bases outside the gene matches: 11. CDR3 DNA sequence: TGTGCCAGCAGCCAAATGGGGGGGTCGTGGGAGCAGTACTTC. Encoded protein: CASSQMGGSWEQYF.

The V and J genes are TRBV4-2 and TRBJ2-3; tentative D call: TRBD1 (5 bases). Per the germline V gene, CDR1 is LGHNA and CDR2 is YNFKEQ. CDR3 length: 16 residues. The germline V and J ends were trimmed by 0 bases and 1 base, with 11 bases remaining between them. This CDR3 is CASSQEGPWGTDTQYF. CDR3 nucleotide sequence: TGTGCCAGCAGCCAAGAGGGGCCCTGGGGCACAGATACGCAGTATTTT.

This clone was recorded once. The chain is built from TRBV30 and TRBJ1-5; no clear D. Germline CDR1 and CDR2: GTSNPN and SVGIG (reference sequence). Trimming pared 0 bases from V and 1 base from J, leaving 7 bases between. There are 14 residues in the CDR3. CDR3 DNA sequence: TGTGCCTGGAGTGTGCCAGCAAGCAATCAGCCCCAGCATTTT. Translated, it gives CAWSVPASNQPQHF.

The rearrangement joins TRBV5-1 to TRBJ2-3, with 7 bases fitting TRBD1. CDR3 length: 15 residues. The V gene end was trimmed by 2 bases and the J gene end by 0 bases; junction bases not matched to a gene: 3. The germline V gene encodes CDR1 SGHRS and CDR2 YFSETQ. Here the CDR3 DNA reads TGCGCCAGCAGCTTTACAGGGGCGAGCACAGATACGCAGTATTTT. Translation gives CASSFTGASTDTQYF.

The gene calls are TRBV18 and TRBJ1-1; D is unclear. Trimming cost V 6 bases and J 1 base, with 9 bases left between them. This CDR3 has 13 amino acids. From germline, CDR1 is KGHSH and CDR2 LQKENI. The CDR3 reads CASSTSGNTEAFF. The DNA of the CDR3 is TGTGCCAGCTCCACATCCGGGAACACTGAAGCTTTCTTT.

The V and J genes are TRBV19 and TRBJ1-5; D not certain. V was trimmed by 3 bases and J by 9 bases, leaving 12 bases between them. Germline V gene sequence: CDR1 LNHDA, CDR2 SQIVND (reference sequence). The CDR3 contains 13 residues. The DNA of the CDR3 is TGTGCCAGTAGTATTGGCTTGCGCGCGCCCCAGCATTTT. Translating it yields CASSIGLRAPQHF.

This sequence joins TRBV19 and TRBJ1-1; 8 bases fit TRBD1. This CDR3 region has 16 residues. In germline, CDR1 is LNHDA, CDR2 SQIVND (reference sequence). The trim removed 0 bases at V and 7 bases at J, leaving 10 bases unmatched. DNA of the CDR3: TGTGCCAGTAGTATAGATAGTGCAGGGGGCTGGCGTGAAGCTTTCTTT. Its protein product is CASSIDSAGGWREAFF.

The chain recombines TRBV20-1 with TRBJ2-1, with 11 nucleotides matching TRBD2. This CDR3 is 18 amino acids long. The junction had 10 bases not matched to a gene; V was cut back by 3 bases and J by 0 bases. Germline V gives CDR1 DFQATT, CDR2 SNEGSKA (reference sequence). The CDR3 DNA reads TGCAGTGCTAGTAGGGGACTAGCGGCCCTGGACTCCTACAATGAGCAGTTCTTC. It specifies CSASRGLAALDSYNEQFF.

The V call is TRBV6-5, the J call TRBJ2-4; perhaps TRBD1 as D (6 bases). The CDR3 sequence is 15 residues long. The germline V and J ends were trimmed by 7 bases and 5 bases, with 18 bases remaining between them. CDR1 and CDR2 from the germline V gene are MNHEY and SVGAGI. Here the CDR3 DNA reads TGTGCCAGCAAGGAATGGGGGCTTGGTCAAAACATTCAGTACTTC. This translates into CASKEWGLGQNIQYF.

The rearrangement joins TRBV11-2 to TRBJ2-1, with 8 positions matching TRBD2. Germline CDR1 reads SGHAT; CDR2 reads FQNNGV. The CDR3 covers 15 residues. Losses at the gene ends were 6 bases for V and 3 bases for J; bases not matched to a gene: 7. As DNA, the CDR3 is TGTGCCAGCAGACCCTTCGGGAGGGTCTACAATGAGCAGTTCTTC. Translation: CASRPFGRVYNEQFF.

This chain uses TRBV27 with TRBJ2-1, with 7 bases that match TRBD2. This CDR3 region has 15 residues. After removal of 5 bases from V and 8 bases from J, the junction contained 12 bases not matched to a gene. Per the germline V gene, CDR1 is MNHEY and CDR2 is SMNVEV (reference sequence). CDR3 nucleotide sequence: TGTGCCAGCAGTCGTATAGCGGGCGGTGGGCATGAGCAGTTCTTC. Its protein is CASSRIAGGGHEQFF.

This clone is a singleton in its sample. The chain employs TRBV27 and TRBJ2-5, with D maybe TRBD2 (5 bases). The CDR3 runs 15 residues. CDR1 is MNHEY, CDR2 SMNVEV, per germline (reference sequence). Trimming removed 5 bases at V and 5 bases at J, with 18 bases between. As DNA, the CDR3 is TGTGCCAGCAGTCCCCAAGGCCCGCGCGGGGAGACCCAGTACTTC. This translates into CASSPQGPRGETQYF.

A few counts support this clone. V gene TRBV12-3 or TRBV12-4 combines with J gene TRBJ2-2; D is undetermined. The CDR3 extends over 13 amino acids. V dropped 5 bases and J dropped 3 bases, with 7 bases sitting between them. The CDR3 region is CASSRKDTGELFF. Written as DNA, the CDR3 is TGTGCCAGCAGTCGGAAGGACACCGGGGAGCTGTTTTTT.

This clone appeared once. The chain has TRBV6-5 and TRBJ1-1; TRBD1 agrees at 9 bases. The CDR3 totals 14 residues. The V and J ends lost 6 bases and 5 bases, in that order; junction bases with no gene match: 7. Germline CDR1 and CDR2: MNHEY and SVGAGI. For the CDR3, the DNA is TGTGCCAGCAGACTGGACAGGGGTGTGACTGAAGCTTTCTTT. This translates into CASRLDRGVTEAFF.